Presented here are 29 T cell receptor beta chains from one specimen sequenced in a study of circulating and synovial CD4+ cells in juvenile arthritis. Sequencing was performed with immunoSEQ multiplex PCR; in TCRdb, only in-frame clones are kept and a portion is missing. The sample lists more than 30,000 clones; 85% to 95% were seen once. Material: CD4+ T cells from blood. These TCRs come from a human donor with juvenile idiopathic arthritis.

V usage is TRBV5-1 and J usage is TRBJ2-7, with 14 bases lining up with TRBD2. J lost 9 bases, V lost 4 bases, and 9 bases had no gene match. The germline CDR1 and CDR2 sequences are SGHRS and YFSETQ. There are 15 residues in the CDR3. CDR3 nucleotide sequence: TGCGCCAGCAGCAGTACCGGGACTAGCGGGAGTTTGCAGTACTTC. Protein product: CASSSTGTSGSLQYF.

The chain couples TRBV6-1 to TRBJ2-7; 10 bases fit TRBD2. The CDR3 loop spans 15 amino acids. V gave up 3 bases and J gave up 4 bases; unmatched junction bases: 6. Germline lookup yields CDR1 MNHNS and CDR2 SASEGT. The CDR3 protein is CASSERASGSYEQYF. The CDR3 region has the DNA TGTGCCAGCAGTGAGCGGGCTAGCGGGAGTTACGAGCAGTACTTC.

The chain is built from TRBV19 and TRBJ2-2, with 9 bases identical to TRBD2. The ends lost 5 bases at V and 3 bases at J; junction bases unmatched: 13. Germline CDR1 is LNHDA and CDR2 is SQIVND (reference sequence). The CDR3 is 18 residues long. The CDR3 spells CASSRRKGAGGHTGELFF. CDR3 nucleotides: TGTGCCAGTAGTCGCCGGAAAGGAGCGGGAGGACACACCGGGGAGCTGTTTTTT.

V usage is TRBV30 and J usage is TRBJ1-2, with a weak D call TRBD1 (6 bases). Looked up from germline, CDR1 is GTSNPN and CDR2 is SVGIG (reference sequence). Trimming pared 2 bases from V and 6 bases from J, leaving 16 bases between. The CDR3 extends over 14 amino acids. The CDR3 is CAWSRGQGWNGYTF. Written as DNA, the CDR3 is TGTGCCTGGAGTAGGGGTCAGGGGTGGAATGGCTACACCTTC.

This chain connects TRBV7-9 to TRBJ2-7, with D possibly matching TRBD2 (5 bases). The germline V and J ends were trimmed by 5 bases and 4 bases, with 15 bases remaining between them. The CDR3 runs 14 residues. The germline V gene encodes CDR1 SEHNR and CDR2 FQNEAQ (reference sequence). CDR3 sequence (DNA): TGTGCCAGCAGCCTTCAGAGGGCCCAATACGAGCAGTACTTC. It specifies CASSLQRAQYEQYF. The variable domain in full, with the rest retrieved from reference TRBV7-9 and TRBJ2-7, is DTGVSQNPRHKITKRGQNVTFRCDPISEHNRLYWYRQTLGQGPEFLTYFQNEAQLEKSRLLSDRFSAERPKGSFSTLEIQRTEQGDSAMYLCASSLQRAQYEQYFGPGTRLTVT.

This chain joins TRBV28 and TRBJ2-7, with 10 bases fitting TRBD1. V shed 3 bases, J shed 1 base, and the junction held 3 bases outside the gene matches. Germline assignment: CDR1 MDHEN and CDR2 SYDVKM. This CDR3 is 15 amino acids long. The CDR3 DNA is TGTGCCAGCAGTTTCCGGGACAGGGGTTCCTACGAGCAGTACTTC. Translated: CASSFRDRGSYEQYF.

In this sample, this clone turned up a few times. V is TRBV6-6 and J is TRBJ1-2, with D tentatively TRBD1 (6 bases). CDR3 length equals 13 residues. Trimming took off 5 bases at V and 1 base at J, with 8 bases between the two ends. Germline V gene lookup returns CDR1 MNHNY and CDR2 SVGAGI (reference sequence). The CDR3 nucleotides read TGTGCCAGCAGTCACAGGGATAACTATGGCTACACCTTC. It yields the protein CASSHRDNYGYTF.

This sequence joins TRBV2 and TRBJ2-3; D gene ambiguous. V shed 7 bases and J shed 0 bases, with 8 bases lying between them. The CDR3 contains 13 residues. In germline, CDR1 is SNHLY, CDR2 FYNNEI. The CDR3 coding sequence is TGTGCCAGCAAGGAGTGGAGCACAGATACGCAGTATTTT. Its protein is CASKEWSTDTQYF. Drawing the rest from reference TRBV2 and TRBJ2-3, the complete variable domain is EPEVTQTPSHQVTQMGQEVILRCVPISNHLYFYWYRQILGQKVEFLVSFYNNEISEKSEIFDDQFSVERPDGSNFTLKIRSTKLEDSAMYFCASKEWSTDTQYFGPGTRLTVL.

This chain links TRBV5-1 with TRBJ2-1; unclear D gene. CDR3 size: 16 residues. The germline V and J ends were trimmed by 0 bases and 7 bases, with 17 bases remaining between them. The germline V gene encodes CDR1 SGHRS and CDR2 YFSETQ. CDR3 DNA sequence: TGCGCCAGCAGCTTGGGAAGCGCCCATGGGTGGAATGAGCAGTTCTTC. Its protein product is CASSLGSAHGWNEQFF.

This clone was seen only once. J is TRBJ1-1 and V is TRBV6-5; D unresolved. The germline V gene encodes CDR1 MNHEY and CDR2 SVGAGI. V was trimmed by 2 bases and J by 3 bases, leaving 7 bases between them. The CDR3 loop spans 13 amino acids. CDR3 sequence reads: CASSYTTDTEAFF. CDR3 bases: TGTGCCAGCAGTTACACAACCGACACTGAAGCTTTCTTT.

The chain employs TRBV28 and TRBJ2-1; TRBD2 is a possible D gene (5 bases). Germline CDR1 and CDR2: MDHEN and SYDVKM. The ends were cut back, 5 bases at V and 2 bases at J, with 16 bases in the middle. CDR3 length: 16 residues. Here the CDR3 DNA reads TGTGCCAGCAGTGAAGACGGAGGCGGCGCCTACAATGAGCAGTTCTTC. It codes for CASSEDGGGAYNEQFF.

This clone was seen once. The chain joins TRBV28 to TRBJ2-2; TRBD2 agrees at 15 bases. From germline, CDR1 is MDHEN and CDR2 SYDVKM. The CDR3 totals 19 residues. V dropped 6 bases and J dropped 4; count of bases not matched to a gene: 12. The CDR3 nucleotides read TGTGCCAGCAGCCCTACCGGACTAGCGGGAGGGCCGGCCACCGGGGAGCTGTTTTTT. This encodes CASSPTGLAGGPATGELFF.

This clone came up once. The CDR3 region is CASSPRQVRTTGELFF. The CDR3 DNA is TGTGCCAGCAGCCCGCGACAGGTTCGGACAACCGGGGAGCTGTTTTTT. The V and J genes are TRBV7-2 and TRBJ2-2, with D tentatively TRBD1 (6 bases). Per germline, CDR1 SGHTA and CDR2 FQGNSA. V shed 5 bases and J shed 5 bases, with 18 bases lying between them. CDR3 length equals 16 residues.

This chain connects TRBV7-9 to TRBJ1-1; possibly TRBD1 for D (6 bases). The V gene's germline CDR1 is SEHNR and CDR2 FQNEAQ (reference sequence). The CDR3 sequence is 14 residues long. V dropped 5 bases and J dropped 6 bases, with 16 bases sitting between them. For the CDR3, the DNA is TGTGCCAGCAGCCCCCAGGGGTATCGCGCTGAAGCTTTCTTT. This gives the protein CASSPQGYRAEAFF.

This chain connects TRBV4-2 to TRBJ2-5, with D possibly TRBD2 on 5 matching bases. Germline-derived CDR1 and CDR2 are LGHNA and YNFKEQ. The CDR3 consists of 15 residues. With 0 bases removed from V and 3 bases from J, the gap between germline ends came to 11 bases. CDR3 protein: CASSQEVGLKETQYF. CDR3 bases: TGTGCCAGCAGCCAAGAGGTCGGACTCAAAGAGACCCAGTACTTC.

The V gene is TRBV2, the J gene TRBJ2-1, with D maybe TRBD2 (6 bases). This CDR3 contains 15 residues. CDR1 and CDR2 from the germline V gene are SNHLY and FYNNEI. The ends were cut back, 7 bases at V and 4 bases at J, with 17 bases in the middle. CDR3 DNA: TGTGCCAGCAACCCTGCAAGTCGGGGGTACAATGAGCAGTTCTTC. Translating it yields CASNPASRGYNEQFF.

The V and J genes are TRBV28 and TRBJ1-1; the D gene is possibly TRBD1 (6 bases). V lost 8 bases and J lost 4, with 11 bases in between. There are 12 residues in the CDR3. Germline CDR1 is MDHEN and CDR2 is SYDVKM. The chain's CDR3 is CASGTFSTEAFF. The CDR3 DNA follows: TGTGCCAGCGGGACATTCTCCACTGAAGCTTTCTTT.

V and J are TRBV5-8 and TRBJ1-2; 7 nucleotides align to TRBD1. This CDR3 is 15 amino acids long. Germline V gives CDR1 SGHTS, CDR2 YDEGEE. V lost 1 base to trimming and J lost 8 bases; unmatched junction nucleotides: 11. CDR3 loop: CASSLMPGGGGGYTF. The CDR3 bases are TGTGCCAGCAGCTTGATGCCAGGGGGTGGAGGAGGCTACACCTTC.

Here the CDR3 DNA reads TGTGCCAGCAGTTACGGACTAGCGGTTTCCAATGAGCAGTTCTTC. Protein: CASSYGLAVSNEQFF. This chain connects TRBV6-6 to TRBJ2-1; 10 nucleotides match TRBD2. This CDR3 spans 15 amino acids. J was trimmed by 6 bases and V by 2 bases; bases with no gene match: 4. Germline loops: CDR1 MNHNY, CDR2 SVGAGI (reference sequence).

The chain has TRBV5-1 and TRBJ2-1, with 9 bases that match TRBD1. The CDR3 is 14 residues long. Trimming removed 4 bases from V and 7 bases from J; junction bases left unmatched: 6. The V gene's germline CDR1 is SGHRS and CDR2 YFSETQ. The CDR3 loop reads CASSQGTGRNEQFF. As DNA, the CDR3 is TGCGCCAGCAGCCAAGGGACAGGGAGAAATGAGCAGTTCTTC.

V usage is TRBV5-6 and J usage is TRBJ1-1; 11 bases fit TRBD1. Per the germline V gene, CDR1 is SGHDT and CDR2 is YYEEEE. The CDR3 has 17 residues. The ends lost 1 base at V and 2 bases at J; junction bases unmatched: 7. In DNA form, the CDR3 reads TGTGCCAGCAGCTTGCGGGACAGGGGGACGTTAAACACTGAAGCTTTCTTT. The encoded protein is CASSLRDRGTLNTEAFF.

This sequence joins TRBV29-1 and TRBJ2-5; 10 bases fit TRBD2. V was clipped by 7 bases and J by 5 bases; unmatched bases: 4. Per the germline V gene, CDR1 is SQVTM and CDR2 is ANQGSEA. The CDR3 spans 12 residues. CDR3 coding DNA: TGCAGCGCCCGGACTAGCGGCGAGACCCAGTACTTC. This sequence encodes CSARTSGETQYF.

In its sample, this clone was seen once. J is TRBJ2-1 and V is TRBV7-3, with D perhaps matching TRBD1 (6 bases). CDR3 size: 18 residues. Deletions cut 2 bases from V and 4 bases from J, with 21 bases between. The germline V gene encodes CDR1 SGHTA and CDR2 FQGTGA. The CDR3 coding sequence is TGTGCCAGCAGCTTATTACCAGAGACAGGTGGGTGGTACAATGAGCAGTTCTTC. It translates to CASSLLPETGGWYNEQFF.

The chain employs TRBV5-6 and TRBJ1-4; the match to TRBD1 covers 8 bases. The CDR3 has 15 amino acids. Germline loops: CDR1 SGHDT, CDR2 YYEEEE. The trim removed 3 bases at V and 5 bases at J, leaving 6 bases unmatched. The CDR3 protein is CASSSTGQGNEKLFF. CDR3 nucleotides: TGTGCCAGCAGCTCTACCGGACAGGGCAATGAAAAACTGTTTTTT.

The chain has TRBV5-1 and TRBJ2-1, with 10 positions matching TRBD2. Losses at the gene ends were 8 bases for V and 8 bases for J; bases not matched to a gene: 16. CDR3 length equals 16 residues. Germline loops: CDR1 SGHRS, CDR2 YFSETQ. The CDR3 nucleotides read TGCGCCAGTCAAGAACAACCGGGACTAGCGTCGGATGAGCAGTTCTTC. Translated, it gives CASQEQPGLASDEQFF.

The V gene is TRBV5-4, the J gene TRBJ2-3, with TRBD1 matching 9 bases. The V segment lost 4 bases and the J segment 6 bases; nucleotides outside the gene matches: 12. This CDR3 is built from 16 residues. Germline V lookup: CDR1 SGHNT, CDR2 YYREEE (reference sequence). CDR3 protein: CASSPSSTGGFDTQYF. The CDR3 bases are TGTGCCAGCAGCCCTAGCTCGACAGGGGGGTTTGATACGCAGTATTTT.

V usage is TRBV30 and J usage is TRBJ1-2, with D possibly being TRBD1 (6 bases). V lost 3 bases and J 8 bases, leaving 16 bases between the germline ends. Germline V gene lookup returns CDR1 GTSNPN and CDR2 SVGIG (reference sequence). The CDR3 is made up of 13 amino acids. The CDR3: CAWSPPRGSGYTF. The CDR3 DNA follows: TGTGCCTGGAGCCCCCCCAGGGGCTCAGGCTACACCTTC. The whole variable domain, remainder taken from reference TRBV30 and TRBJ1-2, is SQTIHQWPATLVQPVGSPLSLECTVEGTSNPNLYWYRQAAGRGLQLLFYSVGIGQISSEVPQNLSASRPQDRQFILSSKKLLLSDSGFYLCAWSPPRGSGYTFGSGTRLTVV.

CDR3 residues: CASKHRGTNEKLFF. The CDR3 nucleotides read TGTGCCAGTAAGCACAGGGGAACTAATGAAAAACTGTTTTTT. V usage is TRBV19 and J usage is TRBJ1-4; 7 bases fit TRBD1. This CDR3 spans 14 amino acids. The V gene's germline CDR1 is LNHDA and CDR2 SQIVND (reference sequence). The ends lost 7 bases at V and 1 base at J; junction bases unmatched: 3.

V is TRBV6-5 and J is TRBJ2-5; D possibly corresponds to TRBD2 (5 bases). Germline CDR1 is MNHEY and CDR2 is SVGAGI. The V end was cut by 0 bases, the J end by 5 bases, with 13 bases between. The CDR3 is made up of 15 amino acids. CDR3 in amino acids: CASSYSMDSVETQYF. CDR3 nucleotide sequence: TGTGCCAGCAGTTACTCTATGGACTCGGTGGAGACCCAGTACTTC.